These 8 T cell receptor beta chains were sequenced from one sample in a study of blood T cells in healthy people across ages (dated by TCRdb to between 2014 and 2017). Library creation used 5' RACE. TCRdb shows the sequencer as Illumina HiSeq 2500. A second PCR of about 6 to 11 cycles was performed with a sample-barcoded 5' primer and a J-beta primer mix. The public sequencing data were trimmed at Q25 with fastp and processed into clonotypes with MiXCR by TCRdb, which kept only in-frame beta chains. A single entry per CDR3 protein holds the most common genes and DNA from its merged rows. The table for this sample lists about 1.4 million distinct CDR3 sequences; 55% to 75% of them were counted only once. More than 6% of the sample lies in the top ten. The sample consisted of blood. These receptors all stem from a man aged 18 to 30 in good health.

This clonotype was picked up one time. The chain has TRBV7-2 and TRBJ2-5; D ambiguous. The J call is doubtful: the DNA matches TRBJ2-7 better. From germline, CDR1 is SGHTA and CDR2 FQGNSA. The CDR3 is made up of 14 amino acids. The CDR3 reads CASSTFPSLYEQYF. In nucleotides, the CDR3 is TGTGCCAGCAGCACATTCCCAAGTCTCTACGAGCAGTACTTC.

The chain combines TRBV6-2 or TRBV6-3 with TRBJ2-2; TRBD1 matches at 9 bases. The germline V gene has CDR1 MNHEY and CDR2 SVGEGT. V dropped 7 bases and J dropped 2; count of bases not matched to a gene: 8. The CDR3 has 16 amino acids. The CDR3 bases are TGTGCCAGCACCAAGGGACAGGGAATCAACACCGGGGAGCTGTTTTTT. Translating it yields CASTKGQGINTGELFF.

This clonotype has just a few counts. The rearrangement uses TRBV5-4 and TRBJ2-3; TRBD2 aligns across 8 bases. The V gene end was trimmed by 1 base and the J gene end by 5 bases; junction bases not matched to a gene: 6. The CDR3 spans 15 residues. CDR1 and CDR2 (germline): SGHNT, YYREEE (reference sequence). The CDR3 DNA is TGTGCCAGCAGCTTGTCCGGGGGGGCCGTAGATACGCAGTATTTT. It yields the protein CASSLSGGAVDTQYF.

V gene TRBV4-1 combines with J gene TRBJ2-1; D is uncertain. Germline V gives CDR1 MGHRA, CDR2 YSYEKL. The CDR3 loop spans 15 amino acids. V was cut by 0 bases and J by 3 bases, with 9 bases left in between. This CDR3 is CASSQDRLGYNEQFF. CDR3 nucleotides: TGCGCCAGCAGCCAAGATCGACTGGGCTACAATGAGCAGTTCTTC.

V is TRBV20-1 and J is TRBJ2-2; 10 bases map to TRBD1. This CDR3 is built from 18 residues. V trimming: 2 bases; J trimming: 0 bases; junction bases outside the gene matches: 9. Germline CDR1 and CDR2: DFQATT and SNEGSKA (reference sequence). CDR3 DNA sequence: TGCAGTGCTAGATACCGGGACAGGGGTGTCCCGAACACCGGGGAGCTGTTTTTT. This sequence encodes CSARYRDRGVPNTGELFF.

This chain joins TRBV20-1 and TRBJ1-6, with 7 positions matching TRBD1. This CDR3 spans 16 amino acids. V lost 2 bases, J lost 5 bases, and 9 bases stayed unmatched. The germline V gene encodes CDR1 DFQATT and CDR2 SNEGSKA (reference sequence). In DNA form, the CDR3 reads TGCAGTGCTAGAACAGGGGATGGCACAGATAATTCACCCCTCCACTTT. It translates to CSARTGDGTDNSPLHF.

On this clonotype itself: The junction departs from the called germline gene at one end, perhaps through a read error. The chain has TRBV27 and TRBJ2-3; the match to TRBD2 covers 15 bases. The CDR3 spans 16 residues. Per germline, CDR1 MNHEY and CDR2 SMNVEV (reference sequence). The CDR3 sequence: CASSLGTSGGLDTQYF. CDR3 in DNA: TGTGCCAGCAGTCTAGGGACTAGCGGGGGGTTGGATACCCAGTATTTT.

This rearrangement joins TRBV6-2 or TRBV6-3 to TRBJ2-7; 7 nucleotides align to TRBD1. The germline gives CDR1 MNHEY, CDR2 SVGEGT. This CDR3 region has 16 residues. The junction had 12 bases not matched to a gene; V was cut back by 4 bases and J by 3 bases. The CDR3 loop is CASSSPNRGNFYEQYF. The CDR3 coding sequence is TGTGCCAGCAGTTCACCTAACAGGGGAAACTTCTACGAGCAGTACTTC.